This T cell receptor (beta chain) emerged from a study of cytotoxic CD8 clonotypes in ibrutinib-treated CLL. TCRdb keeps only in-frame clones here, not all; method: immunoSEQ multiplex PCR. The data show 130,000 or so clones, around 85% seen once. Trimming removed 5 bases from V and 0 bases from J, with 24 bases in between. From germline, CDR1 is SQVTM and CDR2 ANQGSEA. The CDR3 totals 18 residues. The sequences come from PBMCs, collected after 24 months of ibrutinib treatment. The source of this sequence is a human donor with chronic lymphocytic leukemia. The chain carries TRBV29-1 and TRBJ2-3; either TRBD1 or TRBD2 may supply D (6 bases each). Here the CDR3 DNA reads TGCAGCGTTTCCGGCCCCGGGCCTCAGGGGACTAGCACAGATACGCAGTATTTT. It yields the protein CSVSGPGPQGTSTDTQYF.